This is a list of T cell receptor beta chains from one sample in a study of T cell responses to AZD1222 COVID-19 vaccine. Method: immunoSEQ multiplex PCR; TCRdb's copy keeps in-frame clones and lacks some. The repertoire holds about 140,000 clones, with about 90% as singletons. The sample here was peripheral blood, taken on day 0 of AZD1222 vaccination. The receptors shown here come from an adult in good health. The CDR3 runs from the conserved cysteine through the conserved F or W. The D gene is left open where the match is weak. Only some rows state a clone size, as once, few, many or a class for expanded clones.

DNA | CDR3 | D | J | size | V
TGTGCCACCAGCTGGGGATCGAACACTGAAGCTTTCTTT | CATSWGSNTEAFF | . | TRBJ1-1 | . | TRBV15
TGTGCCAGCAGTTCGGGGACAGGGGCAAACACTGAAGCTTTCTTT | CASSSGTGANTEAFF | TRBD1 | TRBJ1-1 | . | TRBV6-5
TGCAGCGTTGACTCCGGACTAGCGACGAATGAGCAGTTCTTC | CSVDSGLATNEQFF | TRBD2 | TRBJ2-1 | . | TRBV29-1
TGCAGCGTTGAAGTCCGAGGAACTAATGAAAAACTGTTTTTT | CSVEVRGTNEKLFF | . | TRBJ1-4 | . | TRBV29-1
TGTGCCAGCAGGCAAGGGACAGGGCACACTGAAGCTTTCTTT | CASRQGTGHTEAFF | TRBD1 | TRBJ1-1 | . | TRBV3-1/TRBV3-2
TGTGCCAGTAGTATAGTGGGGGCAACCAGGGTCTACAATGAGCAGTTCTTC | CASSIVGATRVYNEQFF | . | TRBJ2-1 | . | TRBV19
TGTGCCACCAGCAGGGGGGACCTCCCCGGGGAGCTGTTTTTT | CATSRGDLPGELFF | . | TRBJ2-2 | . | TRBV15
TGTGCCAGCAGCGACGGGCTCTCCGGAGGGGAGACCCAGTACTTC | CASSDGLSGGETQYF | . | TRBJ2-5 | . | TRBV11-2
TGTGCCAGCAGCCAAGGCCGCTTGGGTGCTTCCCCCCTCGAGCAGTACTTC | CASSQGRLGASPLEQYF | . | TRBJ2-7 | . | TRBV14
TGCGCCAGCAGCTTGGTCCCGAATCAGCCCCAGCATTTT | CASSLVPNQPQHF | . | TRBJ1-5 | . | TRBV5-1
TGTGCCAGCAGGGAACACGGCGGGGGAGCAGATACGCAGTATTTT | CASREHGGGADTQYF | TRBD2 | TRBJ2-3 | . | TRBV11-2
TGTGCCACCAGCAGACCAGTACTAGCGGGGGGGCTCGGAAATGAGCAGTTCTTC | CATSRPVLAGGLGNEQFF | TRBD2 | TRBJ2-1 | . | TRBV15
TGTGCCAGCAGATCAGGGGACAGGGGTGTCTCGGGGCAGTTCTTC | CASRSGDRGVSGQFF | TRBD1 | TRBJ2-1 | . | TRBV7-9
TGTGCCAGCAGTCGCAGGGGTGATACTACAGATACGCAGTATTTT | CASSRRGDTTDTQYF | . | TRBJ2-3 | . | TRBV6-5
TGCGCCAGCAGTGAGTCGCGGGCTAGCGGGGCCTACAATGAGCAGTTCTTC | CASSESRASGAYNEQFF | TRBD2 | TRBJ2-1 | . | TRBV10-2
TGTGCCAGCAGCTTAATAGGAGAGACCCAGTACTTC | CASSLIGETQYF | . | TRBJ2-5 | . | TRBV7-9
TGCGCCTCATCAAGGGACAGCGCCACTGAAGCTTTCTTT | CASSRDSATEAFF | TRBD1 | TRBJ1-1 | . | TRBV10-1
TGTGCCTGGGGCGACCGGTCCACTGAAGCTTTCTTT | CAWGDRSTEAFF | . | TRBJ1-1 | . | TRBV30
TGTGCCACCAGCAGAGATCCAGATCAGCCCCAGCATTTT | CATSRDPDQPQHF | . | TRBJ1-5 | . | TRBV15
TGTGCCAGCAGCTTCCATGAGGCAGATACGCAGTATTTT | CASSFHEADTQYF | . | TRBJ2-3 | . | TRBV7-3
TGTGCCAGCAGCTCAGAGGGACAGTATAGCAATCAGCCCCAGCATTTT | CASSSEGQYSNQPQHF | TRBD1 | TRBJ1-5 | . | TRBV7-9
TGTGCCAGCAGTGCCGAGGGAAGGACGCAGTATTTT | CASSAEGRTQYF | . | TRBJ2-3 | . | TRBV2
TGTGCCAGCAGTCCTACAGGGTTTTCCTACGAGCAGTACTTC | CASSPTGFSYEQYF | . | TRBJ2-7 | . | TRBV6-5
TGCAGCGTGGTCGCGAGCGGAAACACCATATATTTT | CSVVASGNTIYF | . | TRBJ1-3 | . | TRBV29-1
TGTGCCAGCAGTTACGGCAGCCATCTACAGCCCCAGCATTTT | CASSYGSHLQPQHF | . | TRBJ1-5 | . | TRBV6-5
TGTGCCAGCAGACCAGCTAGAGGGGGGGGCGATTACCATGGCTACACCTTC | CASRPARGGGDYHGYTF | . | TRBJ1-2 | . | TRBV2
TGTGCCAGCTCAGCGTCGACTAGCGGTTGGGAGACCCAGTACTTC | CASSASTSGWETQYF | TRBD2 | TRBJ2-5 | . | TRBV18
TGTGCCAGCAGCTTCGCGGTAGCGGGATTCTACGAGCAGTACTTC | CASSFAVAGFYEQYF | TRBD2 | TRBJ2-7 | . | TRBV7-8
TGTGCCAGCAGTTCCCTTGGACGGGGGACCACTGAAGCTTTCTTT | CASSSLGRGTTEAFF | . | TRBJ1-1 | . | TRBV6-5
TGTGCCAGCAGTTCCCTTCGTATGGACAGGGTTGGCAATCAGCCCCAGCATTTT | CASSSLRMDRVGNQPQHF | TRBD1 | TRBJ1-5 | . | TRBV28
TGTGCCAGCAGCTTAGTTCAGTATCAGCCCCAGCATTTT | CASSLVQYQPQHF | . | TRBJ1-5 | . | TRBV7-8
TGCGCCAGCAGCCAGTACAGGGGTGTCAACGAGCAGTACTTC | CASSQYRGVNEQYF | TRBD1 | TRBJ2-7 | . | TRBV4-3
TGTGCCATCTCCGCGTTTGCGGGAGACCACAATGAGCAGTTCTTC | CAISAFAGDHNEQFF | TRBD2 | TRBJ2-1 | once | TRBV10-3
TGCGCCAGCAGCCAAGACACCTGGGGCAGCTATGGCTACACCTTC | CASSQDTWGSYGYTF | . | TRBJ1-2 | . | TRBV4-3
TGTGCCAGCAGCCTTAGCGGGAGGGGGTCCTACAATGAGCAGTTCTTC | CASSLSGRGSYNEQFF | TRBD2 | TRBJ2-1 | . | TRBV5-6
TGTGCCAGCAGTTACGGCCGGGATGGTGGCTACACCTTC | CASSYGRDGGYTF | . | TRBJ1-2 | . | TRBV6-2/TRBV6-3
TGTGCCAGCAGTTACGCCCCGTCCAGGGGTAATGAGCAGTTCTTC | CASSYAPSRGNEQFF | . | TRBJ2-1 | . | TRBV6-5
TGTGCCTGGCATGCCCAGGGAATGTACAGGGGTGGCTACACCTTC | CAWHAQGMYRGGYTF | TRBD1 | TRBJ1-2 | . | TRBV30
TGTGCCAGTAGCACCCCGGGACCCCAGCATTTT | CASSTPGPQHF | . | TRBJ1-5 | . | TRBV19
TGTGCCTGGAGTGGGGACGATAATTCACCCCTCCACTTT | CAWSGDDNSPLHF | . | TRBJ1-6 | . | TRBV30
TGTGCCAGCAGCTTAGAGGCTGACTATGGCTACACCTTC | CASSLEADYGYTF | . | TRBJ1-2 | . | TRBV7-8
TGTGCCAGCAGCTTGTGGGGGCTGAGGGGCAATCAGCCCCAGCATTTT | CASSLWGLRGNQPQHF | . | TRBJ1-5 | . | TRBV5-6
TGTGCCAGCAGCTTAGGCAGGGGACAGGGTCTTTTCGGCTACACCTTC | CASSLGRGQGLFGYTF | TRBD1 | TRBJ1-2 | . | TRBV13
TGTGCTAGCAGCTTAGAGTTCACTAGCGGCCTAAACTACAATGAGCAGTTCTTC | CASSLEFTSGLNYNEQFF | TRBD2 | TRBJ2-1 | . | TRBV7-7
TGTGCCAGCTCACCTGCGGGCCTTATTAGTAACTATGGCTACACCTTC | CASSPAGLISNYGYTF | . | TRBJ1-2 | . | TRBV18
TGTGCCAGCAGCTTAGGGAGGGTCCCTAATTCACCCCTCCACTTT | CASSLGRVPNSPLHF | . | TRBJ1-6 | few | TRBV5-4
TGTGCCAGCAGCTTAGGGGGTCTTGGCACTGAAGCTTTCTTT | CASSLGGLGTEAFF | . | TRBJ1-1 | . | TRBV7-9
TGTGCCAGCAGGACGGGACAGCTTAACTATGGCTACACCTTC | CASRTGQLNYGYTF | TRBD1 | TRBJ1-2 | . | TRBV6-6
TGCAGTTCAGGGCATTCCTATGGCTACACCTTC | CSSGHSYGYTF | . | TRBJ1-2 | . | TRBV29-1
TGTGCCAGCAGCTTAGCAGAAGTGGGACTAGCGGGAGTAAAATTGGCTTGGGTTGAGCAGTTCTTC | CASSLAEVGLAGVKLAWVEQFF | TRBD2 | TRBJ2-1 | . | TRBV7-2
TGTGCCAGCAGCTTATCCGGAGGGGGAGATACGCAGTATTTT | CASSLSGGGDTQYF | . | TRBJ2-3 | . | TRBV7-9
TGTGCCAGTAGTGGACAGAGGAACACTGAAGCTTTCTTT | CASSGQRNTEAFF | . | TRBJ1-1 | . | TRBV19
TGTGCCAGCAGTGAAGGCACGGGGTATCGGCAGTTCTTC | CASSEGTGYRQFF | . | TRBJ2-1 | . | TRBV6-1
TGTGCCATCAGTGAAGGGACAGGGGTTTCCTTTTCACCCCTCCACTTT | CAISEGTGVSFSPLHF | TRBD1 | TRBJ1-6 | . | TRBV10-3
TGTGCCAGTAAAAGGTCGGGGGGGAGTAGGACTGAAGCTTTCTTT | CASKRSGGSRTEAFF | . | TRBJ1-1 | . | TRBV27
TGTGCCAGCAGCTTAGATAGACTAGCGGGGGAGGGGGAGCAGTTCTTC | CASSLDRLAGEGEQFF | TRBD2 | TRBJ2-1 | . | TRBV11-2
TGTGCCAGCAGCCAAGATAGGTCGGCTCGCCAGCATTTT | CASSQDRSARQHF | . | TRBJ1-5 | . | TRBV3-1/TRBV3-2
TGTGCCAGCAGCTTAGACTGGGGAGCGTTAAATTCACCCCTCCACTTT | CASSLDWGALNSPLHF | . | TRBJ1-6 | once | TRBV11-2